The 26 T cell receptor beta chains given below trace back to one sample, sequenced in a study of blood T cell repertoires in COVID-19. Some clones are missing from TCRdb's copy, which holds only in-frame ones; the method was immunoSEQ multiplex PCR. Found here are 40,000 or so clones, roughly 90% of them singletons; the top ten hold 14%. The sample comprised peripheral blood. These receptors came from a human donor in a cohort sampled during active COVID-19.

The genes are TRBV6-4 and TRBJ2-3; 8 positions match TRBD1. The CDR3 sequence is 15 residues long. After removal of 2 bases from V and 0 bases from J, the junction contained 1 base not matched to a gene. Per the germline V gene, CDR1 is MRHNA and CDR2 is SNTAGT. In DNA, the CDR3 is TGTGCCAGCAGTGACCGGACAGGGAGCACAGATACGCAGTATTTT. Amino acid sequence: CASSDRTGSTDTQYF.

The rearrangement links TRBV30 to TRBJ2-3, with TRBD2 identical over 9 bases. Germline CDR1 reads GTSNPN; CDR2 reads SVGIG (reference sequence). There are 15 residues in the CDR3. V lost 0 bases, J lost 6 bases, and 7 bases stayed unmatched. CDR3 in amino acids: CAWSVGGGAEDTQYF. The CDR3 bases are TGTGCCTGGAGTGTGGGCGGGGGGGCCGAGGATACGCAGTATTTT.

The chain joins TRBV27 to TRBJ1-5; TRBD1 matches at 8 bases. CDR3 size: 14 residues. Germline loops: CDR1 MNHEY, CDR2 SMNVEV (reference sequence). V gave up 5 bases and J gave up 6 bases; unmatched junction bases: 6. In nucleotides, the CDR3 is TGTGCCAGCAGTAGGACAGGGTTCAGTCAGCCCCAGCATTTT. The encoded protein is CASSRTGFSQPQHF.

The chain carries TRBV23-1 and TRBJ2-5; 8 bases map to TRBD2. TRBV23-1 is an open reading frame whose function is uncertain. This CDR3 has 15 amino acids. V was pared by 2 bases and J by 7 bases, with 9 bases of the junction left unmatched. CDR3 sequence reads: CASSQPPGGGGTQYF. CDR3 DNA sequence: TGCGCCAGCAGTCAACCCCCGGGAGGGGGGGGGACCCAGTACTTC.

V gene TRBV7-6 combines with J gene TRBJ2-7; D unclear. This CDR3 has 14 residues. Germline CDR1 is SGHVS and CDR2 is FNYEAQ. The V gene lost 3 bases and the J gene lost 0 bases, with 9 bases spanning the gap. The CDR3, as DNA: TGTGCCAGCAGCTTGAGGTCCTACTCCTACGAGCAGTACTTC. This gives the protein CASSLRSYSYEQYF.

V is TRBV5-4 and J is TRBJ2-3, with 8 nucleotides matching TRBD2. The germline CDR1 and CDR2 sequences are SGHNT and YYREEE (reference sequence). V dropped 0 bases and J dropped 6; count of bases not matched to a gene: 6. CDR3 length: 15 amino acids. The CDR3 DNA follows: TGTGCCAGCAGCTTGGATGGGACTAGGATCGATACGCAGTATTTT. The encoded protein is CASSLDGTRIDTQYF.

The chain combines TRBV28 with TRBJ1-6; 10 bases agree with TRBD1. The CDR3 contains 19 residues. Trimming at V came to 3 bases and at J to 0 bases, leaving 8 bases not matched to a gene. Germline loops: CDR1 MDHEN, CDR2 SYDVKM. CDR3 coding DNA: TGTGCCAGCAGTTTTTCGGGACAGGGGCCCTACTCCTATAATTCACCCCTCCACTTT. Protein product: CASSFSGQGPYSYNSPLHF. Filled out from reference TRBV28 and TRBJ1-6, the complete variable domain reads DVKVTQSSRYLVKRTGEKVFLECVQDMDHENMFWYRQDPGLGLRLIYFSYDVKMKEKGDIPEGYSVSREKKERFSLILESASTNQTSMYLCASSFSGQGPYSYNSPLHFGNGTRLTVT.

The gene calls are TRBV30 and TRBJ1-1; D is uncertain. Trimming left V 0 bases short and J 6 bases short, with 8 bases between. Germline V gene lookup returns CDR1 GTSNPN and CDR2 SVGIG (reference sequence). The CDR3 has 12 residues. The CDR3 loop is CAWSVLRAEAFF. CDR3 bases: TGTGCCTGGAGTGTACTGAGGGCTGAAGCTTTCTTT.

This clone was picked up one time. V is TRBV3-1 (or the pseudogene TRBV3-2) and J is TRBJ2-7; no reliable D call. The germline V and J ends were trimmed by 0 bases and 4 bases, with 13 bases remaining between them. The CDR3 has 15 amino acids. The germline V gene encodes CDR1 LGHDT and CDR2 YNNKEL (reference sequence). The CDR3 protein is CASSQDTPPQYEQYF. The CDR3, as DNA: TGTGCCAGCAGCCAAGATACCCCGCCCCAGTACGAGCAGTACTTC.

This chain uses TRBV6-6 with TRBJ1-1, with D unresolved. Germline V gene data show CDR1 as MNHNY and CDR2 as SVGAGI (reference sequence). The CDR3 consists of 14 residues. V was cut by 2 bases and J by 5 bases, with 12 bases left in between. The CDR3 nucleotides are TGTGCCAGCAGTTACCCGGAGGGCGGGACTGAAGCTTTCTTT. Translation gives CASSYPEGGTEAFF.

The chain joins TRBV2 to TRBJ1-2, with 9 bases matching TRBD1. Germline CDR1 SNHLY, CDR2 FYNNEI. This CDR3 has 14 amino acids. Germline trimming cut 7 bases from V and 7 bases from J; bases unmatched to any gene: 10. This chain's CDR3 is CASNRDRAAAGYTF. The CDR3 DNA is TGTGCCAGCAACCGGGACAGGGCGGCTGCTGGCTACACCTTC.

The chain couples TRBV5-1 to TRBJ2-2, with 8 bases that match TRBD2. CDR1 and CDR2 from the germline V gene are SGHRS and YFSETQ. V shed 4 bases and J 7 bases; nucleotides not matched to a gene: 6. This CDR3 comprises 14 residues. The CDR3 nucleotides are TGCGCCAGCAGCATAACCGCGGGAGGCGGGGAGCTGTTTTTT. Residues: CASSITAGGGELFF.

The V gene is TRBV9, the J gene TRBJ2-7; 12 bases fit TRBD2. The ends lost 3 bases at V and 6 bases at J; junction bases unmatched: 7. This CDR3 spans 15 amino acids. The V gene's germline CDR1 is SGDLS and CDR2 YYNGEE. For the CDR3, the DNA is TGTGCCAGCAGCGCTCTAGCGGGGGGGCATTTCGAGCAGTACTTC. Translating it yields CASSALAGGHFEQYF.

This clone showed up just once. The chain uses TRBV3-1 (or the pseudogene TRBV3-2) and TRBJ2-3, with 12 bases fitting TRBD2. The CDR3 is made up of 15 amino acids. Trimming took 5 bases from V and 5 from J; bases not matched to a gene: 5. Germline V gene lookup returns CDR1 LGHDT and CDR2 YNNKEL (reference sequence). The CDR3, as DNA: TGTGCCAGCAGCTTTACTAGCGGGGGGCTAGATACGCAGTATTTT. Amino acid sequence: CASSFTSGGLDTQYF.

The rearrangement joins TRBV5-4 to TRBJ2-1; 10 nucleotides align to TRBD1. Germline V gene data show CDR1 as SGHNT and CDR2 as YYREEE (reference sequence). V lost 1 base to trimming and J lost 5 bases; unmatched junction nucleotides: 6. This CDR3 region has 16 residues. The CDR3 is CASSLPGTGDHNEQFF. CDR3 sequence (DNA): TGTGCCAGCAGCTTGCCCGGGACAGGGGATCACAATGAGCAGTTCTTC.

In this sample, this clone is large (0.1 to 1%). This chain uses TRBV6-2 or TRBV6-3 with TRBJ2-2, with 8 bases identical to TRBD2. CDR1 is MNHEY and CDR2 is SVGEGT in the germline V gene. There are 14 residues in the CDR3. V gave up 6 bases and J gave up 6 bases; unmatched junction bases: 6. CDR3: CASSLIAGSGELFF. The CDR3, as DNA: TGTGCCAGCAGCTTAATAGCGGGGTCCGGGGAGCTGTTTTTT.

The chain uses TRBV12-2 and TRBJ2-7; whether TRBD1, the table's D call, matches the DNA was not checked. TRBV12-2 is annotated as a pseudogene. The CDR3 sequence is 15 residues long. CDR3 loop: CASRFPRGRGLEQYF. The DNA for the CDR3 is TGTGCAAGTCGCTTCCCTAGGGGCAGGGGGCTCGAGCAGTACTTC.

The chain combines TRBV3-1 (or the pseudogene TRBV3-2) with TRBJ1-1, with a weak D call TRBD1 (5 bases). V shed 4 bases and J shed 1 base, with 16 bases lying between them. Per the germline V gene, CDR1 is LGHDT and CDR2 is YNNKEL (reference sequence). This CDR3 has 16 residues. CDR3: CASSLKRTTENTEAFF. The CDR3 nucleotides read TGTGCCAGCAGCCTTAAAAGGACAACAGAGAACACTGAAGCTTTCTTT.

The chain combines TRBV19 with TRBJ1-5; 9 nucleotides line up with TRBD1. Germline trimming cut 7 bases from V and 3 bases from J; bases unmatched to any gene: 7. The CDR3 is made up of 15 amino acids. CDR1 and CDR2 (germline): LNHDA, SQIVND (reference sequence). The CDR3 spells CASTTGGYINQPQHF. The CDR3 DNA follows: TGTGCCAGTACGACAGGGGGATATATCAATCAGCCCCAGCATTTT.

The CDR3 DNA reads as TGTGCCAGCAGTTACACGCGAAGCACAGATACGCAGTATTTT. The encoded protein is CASSYTRSTDTQYF. The V and J genes are TRBV6-2 or TRBV6-3 and TRBJ2-3; no firm D call. The CDR3 is 14 residues long. Looked up from germline, CDR1 is MNHEY and CDR2 is SVGEGT. Between the trimmed V and J ends, which lost 2 bases and 0 bases, there was a span of 6 bases.

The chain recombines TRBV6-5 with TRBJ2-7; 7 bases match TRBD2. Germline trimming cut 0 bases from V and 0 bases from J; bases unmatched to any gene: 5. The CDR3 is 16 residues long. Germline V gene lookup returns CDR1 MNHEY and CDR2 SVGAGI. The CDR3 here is CASSYSELASSYEQYF. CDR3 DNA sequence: TGTGCCAGCAGTTACTCGGAACTAGCGAGCTCCTACGAGCAGTACTTC.

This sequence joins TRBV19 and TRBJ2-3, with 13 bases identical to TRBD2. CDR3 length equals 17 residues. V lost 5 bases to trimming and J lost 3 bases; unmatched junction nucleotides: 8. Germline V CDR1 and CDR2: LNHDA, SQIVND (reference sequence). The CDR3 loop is CASSRRPGLAGTDTQYF. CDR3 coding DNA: TGTGCCAGTAGTCGTCGGCCGGGACTAGCGGGGACAGATACGCAGTATTTT.

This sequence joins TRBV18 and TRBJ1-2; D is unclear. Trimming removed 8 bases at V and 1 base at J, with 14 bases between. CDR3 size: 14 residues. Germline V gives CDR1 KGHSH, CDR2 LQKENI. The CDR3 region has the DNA TGTGCCAGCAGCCCCAACCCGTTTAACTATGGCTACACCTTC. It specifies CASSPNPFNYGYTF.

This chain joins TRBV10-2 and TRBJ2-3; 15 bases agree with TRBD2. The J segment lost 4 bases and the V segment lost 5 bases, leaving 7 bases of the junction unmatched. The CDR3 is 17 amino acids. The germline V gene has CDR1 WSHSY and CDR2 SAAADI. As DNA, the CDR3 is TGCGCCAGCAGTACCGGGACTAGCGGGGGGTTCGCAGATACGCAGTATTTT. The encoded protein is CASSTGTSGGFADTQYF.

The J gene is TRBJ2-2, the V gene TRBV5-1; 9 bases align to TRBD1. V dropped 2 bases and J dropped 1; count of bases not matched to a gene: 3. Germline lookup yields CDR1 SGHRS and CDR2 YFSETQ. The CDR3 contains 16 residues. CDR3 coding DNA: TGCGCCAGCAGCTTCATGGGACAGGGGAACACCGGGGAGCTGTTTTTT. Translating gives CASSFMGQGNTGELFF. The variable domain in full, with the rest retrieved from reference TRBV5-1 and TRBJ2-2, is KAGVTQTPRYLIKTRGQQVTLSCSPISGHRSVSWYQQTPGQGLQFLFEYFSETQRNKGNFPGRFSGRQFSNSRSEMNVSTLELGDSALYLCASSFMGQGNTGELFFGEGSRLTVL.

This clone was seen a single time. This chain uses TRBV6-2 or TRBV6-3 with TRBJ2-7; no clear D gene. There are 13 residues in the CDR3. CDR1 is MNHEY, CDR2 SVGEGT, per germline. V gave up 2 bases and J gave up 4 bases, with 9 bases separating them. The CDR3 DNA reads TGTGCCAGCAGTTACCCGATTACATACGAGCAGTACTTC. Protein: CASSYPITYEQYF.